The 8 T cell receptor beta chains listed next were all sequenced from one sample in a study of blood T cell repertoires in COVID-19. Measured with immunoSEQ multiplex PCR; TCRdb has only the in-frame clones, and not every one. Among 90,000 to 120,000 clones listed, 88% were seen once. What was sequenced was peripheral blood. These receptor sequences come from a human donor in a cohort sampled during active COVID-19.

This sequence joins TRBV6-2 or TRBV6-3 and TRBJ1-5, with D possibly TRBD1 on 6 matching bases. V gave up 5 bases and J gave up 3 bases, with 11 bases separating them. The CDR3 is made up of 14 amino acids. Germline V gene sequence: CDR1 MNHEY, CDR2 SVGEGT. Here the CDR3 DNA reads TGTGCCAGCAGTAAACAGGGCTTCAATCAGCCCCAGCATTTT. Translating gives CASSKQGFNQPQHF.

This sequence joins TRBV29-1 and TRBJ1-1; maybe TRBD1 (6 bases). Per germline, CDR1 SQVTM and CDR2 ANQGSEA. CDR3 length: 12 amino acids. The germline V and J ends were trimmed by 7 bases and 4 bases, with 13 bases remaining between them. In DNA form, the CDR3 reads TGCAGCGCCGAAACAGGGCCCACTGAAGCTTTCTTT. It specifies CSAETGPTEAFF.

This clone has more than one count but fewer than ten. The chain uses TRBV11-3 and TRBJ2-1, with 15 bases fitting TRBD2. Germline assignment: CDR1 SGHNT and CDR2 YENEEA. V was clipped by 5 bases and J by 4 bases; unmatched bases: 6. This CDR3 is 17 amino acids long. CDR3 residues: CASSPGTSGGPYNEQFF. CDR3 sequence (DNA): TGTGCCAGCAGCCCTGGGACTAGCGGGGGGCCGTACAATGAGCAGTTCTTC.

J is TRBJ1-1 and V is TRBV7-3; 8 positions match TRBD1. Germline trimming cut 1 base from V and 4 bases from J; bases unmatched to any gene: 5. The germline CDR1 and CDR2 sequences are SGHTA and FQGTGA. The CDR3 has 15 amino acids. The CDR3 here is CASSLRWQGATEAFF. The CDR3 coding sequence is TGTGCCAGCAGCTTAAGATGGCAGGGGGCCACTGAAGCTTTCTTT.

The genes are TRBV7-2 and TRBJ2-7, with D perhaps matching TRBD1 (5 bases). Trimming removed 7 bases from V and 2 bases from J, with 15 bases in between. Per the germline V gene, CDR1 is SGHTA and CDR2 is FQGNSA. The CDR3 loop spans 14 amino acids. The CDR3 DNA reads TGTGCCAGCAAAATTTACCAGGGTACCTACGAGCAGTACTTC. Its protein is CASKIYQGTYEQYF.

V is TRBV13 and J is TRBJ2-3, with a tentative D call TRBD2 (7 bases). This CDR3 has 15 amino acids. Trimming removed 5 bases at V and 1 base at J, with 13 bases between. The V gene's germline CDR1 is PRHDT and CDR2 FYEKMQ (reference sequence). Here the CDR3 reads CASSPRGAGTDTQYF. CDR3 nucleotides: TGTGCCAGCAGCCCACGGGGGGCGGGCACAGATACGCAGTATTTT.

This clone is a singleton in its sample. V is TRBV2 and J is TRBJ2-7; tentative D call: TRBD1 (6 bases). The CDR3 totals 12 residues. Germline V gene sequence: CDR1 SNHLY, CDR2 FYNNEI. The V end lost 8 bases, the J end lost 2 bases, and 10 bases lay between the germline ends. The chain's CDR3 is CASAGAAYEQYF. The CDR3 DNA reads TGTGCCAGCGCAGGGGCTGCCTACGAGCAGTACTTC.

The gene calls are TRBV18 and TRBJ1-1; 10 nucleotides match TRBD1. Germline V gene sequence: CDR1 KGHSH, CDR2 LQKENI. This CDR3 region has 11 residues. The V segment lost 6 bases and the J segment 10 bases; nucleotides outside the gene matches: 2. DNA of the CDR3: TGTGCCAGCTCGGGGACAGGGGCAGCTTTCTTT. Translated, it gives CASSGTGAAFF.